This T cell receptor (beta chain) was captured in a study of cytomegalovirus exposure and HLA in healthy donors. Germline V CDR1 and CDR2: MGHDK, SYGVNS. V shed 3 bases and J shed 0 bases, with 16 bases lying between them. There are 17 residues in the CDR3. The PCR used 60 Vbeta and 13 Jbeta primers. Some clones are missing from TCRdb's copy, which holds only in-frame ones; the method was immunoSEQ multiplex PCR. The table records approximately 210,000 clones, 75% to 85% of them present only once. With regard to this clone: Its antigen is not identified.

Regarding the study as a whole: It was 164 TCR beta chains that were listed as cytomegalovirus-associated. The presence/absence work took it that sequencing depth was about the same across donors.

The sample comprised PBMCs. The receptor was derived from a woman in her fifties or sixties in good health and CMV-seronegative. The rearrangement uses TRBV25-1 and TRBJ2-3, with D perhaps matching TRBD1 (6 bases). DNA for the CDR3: TGTGCCAGCAGTGAGGGCGAGCCGAGGGGGAGCACAGATACGCAGTATTTT. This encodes CASSEGEPRGSTDTQYF.